The sequence of this TCR beta chain was determined in a study of cytomegalovirus exposure and HLA in healthy donors. Both 60 Vbeta primers and 13 Jbeta primers went into the PCR. Clones were read by immunoSEQ multiplex PCR, and TCRdb kept only the in-frame ones, dropping some. The sample shows about 160,000 clones, 75% to 80% of them seen only once. Study-wide results and limits: About 87% or about 30% of the time was how often most TCR beta V segments were productive, according to an earlier analysis.

The donors (healthy individuals) were bone marrow donors. Worth noting for this clone: Antigen unknown.

Trimming pared 9 bases from V and 8 bases from J, leaving 12 bases between. The CDR3 runs 11 residues. This chain links TRBV5-3 with TRBJ1-3, with unresolved D. TRBV5-3 is designated an ORF whose function remains uncertain. Input material: PBMCs. The TCR originated in a woman between 45 and 65 years old in good health and CMV-seropositive. The CDR3 reads CAIHPGHTIYF. CDR3 nucleotide sequence: TGTGCCATCCACCCAGGCCACACCATATATTTT.